Detailed here is one T cell receptor beta chain. The sample is drawn from a study of radiation and T cells in renal cell carcinoma. The CDR3 extends over 16 amino acids. V gave up 2 bases and J gave up 4 bases; unmatched junction bases: 10. The germline gives CDR1 SGHRS, CDR2 YFSETQ. Sequencing used immunoSEQ multiplex PCR; TCRdb keeps in-frame clones, though not all of them. The sample shows approximately 170,000 clones, 88% of them seen only once. Time point given: blood 4 weeks post-SBRT, at nephrectomy. Treatment reported: 15 Gy SBRT to primary tumor, nephrectomy 4 weeks later. Nephrectomy followed 15 Gy stereotactic body radiation by 4 weeks. Radiation-treated patients gave blood at baseline, week 2 and week 4.

The specimen was blood, collected from a patient whose treatment included radiotherapy and nephrectomy. The chain is built from TRBV5-1 and TRBJ1-2, with TRBD1 matching 8 bases. The sequence came from a woman aged 45-65 years with renal cell carcinoma. The CDR3 region has the DNA TGCGCCAGCAGCTTTGATGGGCAGGGGGCGAGCTATGGCTACACCTTC. It codes for CASSFDGQGASYGYTF.